A selection of T cell receptor beta chains follows, all from one sample in a study of cytomegalovirus exposure and HLA in healthy donors. Assay used: immunoSEQ multiplex PCR; TCRdb lists only in-frame clones, some missing. This sample has roughly 220,000 clones, with about 70% found just once. The source material was PBMCs. These receptors were taken from a woman in her twenties or thirties in good health and CMV-seronegative. Both conserved end residues are part of each CDR3. The D gene is left open where the match is weak. The size field is filled for only some rows; it gives once, few, many or a size class.

v_call: TRBV9; clone_size: few; j_call: TRBJ2-1; d_call: TRBD2; cdr3_aa: CASSAGTSYNEQFF; cdr3_nt: TGTGCCAGCAGCGCCGGGACTAGTTACAATGAGCAGTTCTTC
v_call: TRBV7-9; clone_size: .; j_call: TRBJ2-1; d_call: TRBD2; cdr3_aa: CASSFLGTSVNEQFF; cdr3_nt: TGTGCCAGCAGCTTTCTCGGGACTAGCGTCAATGAGCAGTTCTTC
v_call: TRBV29-1; clone_size: .; j_call: TRBJ1-5; d_call: TRBD1; cdr3_aa: CSVGGGTGAQPQHF; cdr3_nt: TGCAGCGTCGGGGGCGGGACAGGGGCCCAGCCCCAGCATTTT
v_call: TRBV10-1; clone_size: .; j_call: TRBJ2-1; d_call: TRBD2; cdr3_aa: CASSVSLAGAPYNEQFF; cdr3_nt: TGCGCCAGCAGTGTCTCACTAGCGGGGGCTCCCTACAATGAGCAGTTCTTC
v_call: TRBV1; clone_size: .; j_call: TRBJ1-1; d_call: .; cdr3_aa: CTSSLDSYTEAFF; cdr3_nt: TGCACCAGCAGCCTCGACAGTTACACTGAAGCTTTCTTT
v_call: TRBV15; clone_size: .; j_call: TRBJ2-5; d_call: .; cdr3_aa: CATSRDLGPGETQYF; cdr3_nt: TGTGCCACCAGCAGAGATTTGGGCCCTGGGGAGACCCAGTACTTC
v_call: TRBV18; clone_size: .; j_call: TRBJ2-1; d_call: TRBD1; cdr3_aa: CASSADRGREGEQFF; cdr3_nt: TGTGCCAGCTCAGCAGACAGGGGGCGCGAAGGTGAGCAGTTCTTC
v_call: TRBV30; clone_size: .; j_call: TRBJ2-1; d_call: TRBD2; cdr3_aa: CAWGLAGLSYNEQFF; cdr3_nt: TGTGCCTGGGGACTAGCGGGTCTCTCCTACAATGAGCAGTTCTTC
v_call: TRBV5-1; clone_size: .; j_call: TRBJ2-2; d_call: TRBD1; cdr3_aa: CASRTGVTGELFF; cdr3_nt: TGCGCCAGCCGGACAGGGGTTACCGGGGAGCTGTTTTTT
v_call: TRBV5-4; clone_size: .; j_call: TRBJ1-3; d_call: .; cdr3_aa: CASSLAQGGGVRNTIYF; cdr3_nt: TGTGCCAGCAGCTTGGCGCAAGGAGGCGGGGTGAGAAACACCATATATTTT
v_call: TRBV30; clone_size: .; j_call: TRBJ1-6; d_call: TRBD1; cdr3_aa: CACNPAGQGNSPLHF; cdr3_nt: TGTGCCTGCAACCCAGCCGGACAGGGGAATTCACCCCTCCACTTT
v_call: TRBV5-4; clone_size: .; j_call: TRBJ1-1; d_call: .; cdr3_aa: CASSSPGIMNTEAFF; cdr3_nt: TGTGCCAGCAGCTCCCCGGGGATCATGAACACTGAAGCTTTCTTT
v_call: TRBV7-2; clone_size: .; j_call: TRBJ2-1; d_call: .; cdr3_aa: CASSPDWGPYNEQFF; cdr3_nt: TGTGCCAGCAGCCCCGACTGGGGGCCTTACAATGAGCAGTTCTTC
v_call: TRBV28; clone_size: .; j_call: TRBJ1-2; d_call: .; cdr3_aa: CASSPQHLTVNYGYTF; cdr3_nt: TGTGCCAGCAGTCCCCAGCACCTGACAGTTAACTATGGCTACACCTTC
v_call: TRBV10-1; clone_size: .; j_call: TRBJ2-5; d_call: .; cdr3_aa: CASSEPLTGVRETQYF; cdr3_nt: TGCGCCAGCAGTGAGCCACTAACCGGCGTTCGGGAGACCCAGTACTTC
v_call: TRBV5-1; clone_size: .; j_call: TRBJ2-1; d_call: TRBD1; cdr3_aa: CASSPGTGMWNEQFF; cdr3_nt: TGCGCCAGCAGTCCCGGGACAGGGATGTGGAATGAGCAGTTCTTC
v_call: TRBV7-3; clone_size: few; j_call: TRBJ2-1; d_call: TRBD2; cdr3_aa: CASSPGLVAGVEQFF; cdr3_nt: TGTGCCAGCAGCCCGGGGCTTGTAGCGGGAGTTGAGCAGTTCTTC
v_call: TRBV5-1; clone_size: .; j_call: TRBJ2-7; d_call: TRBD1; cdr3_aa: CASSSPGGDPSYEQYF; cdr3_nt: TGCGCCAGCAGCTCTCCAGGGGGCGACCCCTCCTACGAGCAGTACTTC
v_call: TRBV5-1; clone_size: .; j_call: TRBJ2-7; d_call: .; cdr3_aa: CASSLDRVTYEQYF; cdr3_nt: TGCGCCAGCAGCTTGGACAGGGTGACCTACGAGCAGTACTTC
v_call: TRBV5-4; clone_size: few; j_call: TRBJ1-2; d_call: TRBD1; cdr3_aa: CASSLGDRDYGYTF; cdr3_nt: TGTGCCAGCAGCTTGGGGGACAGGGACTATGGCTACACCTTC
v_call: TRBV18; clone_size: .; j_call: TRBJ2-3; d_call: .; cdr3_aa: CASSPPQRPEGTDTQYF; cdr3_nt: TGTGCCAGCTCACCACCGCAGCGGCCTGAGGGCACAGATACGCAGTATTTT
v_call: TRBV15; clone_size: .; j_call: TRBJ2-3; d_call: TRBD2; cdr3_aa: CATGLAGTDTQYF; cdr3_nt: TGTGCCACCGGGCTAGCGGGCACAGATACGCAGTATTTT
v_call: TRBV14; clone_size: .; j_call: TRBJ1-2; d_call: .; cdr3_aa: CASSVRLQGYYGYTF; cdr3_nt: TGTGCCAGCAGCGTACGCCTGCAGGGGTACTATGGCTACACCTTC
v_call: TRBV5-1; clone_size: .; j_call: TRBJ1-1; d_call: TRBD1; cdr3_aa: CASSLAGTGWNTEAFF; cdr3_nt: TGCGCCAGCAGCTTAGCCGGGACAGGGTGGAACACTGAAGCTTTCTTT
v_call: TRBV5-4; clone_size: .; j_call: TRBJ2-7; d_call: .; cdr3_aa: CASSSDTNPYEQYF; cdr3_nt: TGTGCCAGCAGCTCGGACACCAACCCCTACGAGCAGTACTTC
v_call: TRBV4-2; clone_size: .; j_call: TRBJ2-7; d_call: TRBD2; cdr3_aa: CASSQGLAAVYEQYF; cdr3_nt: TGTGCCAGCAGCCAAGGACTAGCGGCAGTCTACGAGCAGTACTTC
v_call: TRBV6-1; clone_size: .; j_call: TRBJ2-5; d_call: TRBD1; cdr3_aa: CASSENTGQGAWETQYF; cdr3_nt: TGTGCCAGCAGTGAAAATACAGGACAGGGGGCATGGGAGACCCAGTACTTC
v_call: TRBV19; clone_size: .; j_call: TRBJ1-4; d_call: TRBD1; cdr3_aa: CASRDSLNEKLFF; cdr3_nt: TGTGCCAGTCGGGACAGCCTTAATGAAAAACTGTTTTTT
v_call: TRBV5-1; clone_size: .; j_call: TRBJ1-1; d_call: .; cdr3_aa: CASSLEGGDTEAFF; cdr3_nt: TGCGCCAGCAGCTTGGAAGGAGGGGACACTGAAGCTTTCTTT
v_call: TRBV16; clone_size: .; j_call: TRBJ1-5; d_call: .; cdr3_aa: CASSRRGHSNQPQHF; cdr3_nt: TGTGCCAGCAGCCGGCGGGGCCATAGCAATCAGCCCCAGCATTTT
v_call: TRBV9; clone_size: .; j_call: TRBJ2-5; d_call: TRBD1; cdr3_aa: CASSASGGYQETQYF; cdr3_nt: TGTGCCAGCAGCGCCTCAGGGGGTTACCAAGAGACCCAGTACTTC
v_call: TRBV30; clone_size: .; j_call: TRBJ2-7; d_call: .; cdr3_aa: CAWSRDVADEQYF; cdr3_nt: TGTGCCTGGAGTAGAGATGTCGCCGACGAGCAGTACTTC
v_call: TRBV14; clone_size: .; j_call: TRBJ2-5; d_call: TRBD2; cdr3_aa: CASSQDRGLAGLETQYF; cdr3_nt: TGTGCCAGCAGCCAAGATCGAGGACTAGCGGGATTAGAGACCCAGTACTTC
v_call: TRBV5-1; clone_size: .; j_call: TRBJ2-5; d_call: .; cdr3_aa: CASSLGADEETQYF; cdr3_nt: TGCGCCAGCAGCTTGGGGGCTGACGAAGAGACCCAGTACTTC
v_call: TRBV2; clone_size: .; j_call: TRBJ1-1; d_call: .; cdr3_aa: CASSAHRDPTEAFF; cdr3_nt: TGTGCCAGCAGTGCTCACAGGGATCCCACTGAAGCTTTCTTT
v_call: TRBV6-1; clone_size: .; j_call: TRBJ1-2; d_call: .; cdr3_aa: CASSDRGFNTF; cdr3_nt: TGTGCCAGCAGTGATAGGGGGTTTAACACCTTC
v_call: TRBV11-3; clone_size: .; j_call: TRBJ1-4; d_call: TRBD1; cdr3_aa: CASSPRDSFEKLFF; cdr3_nt: TGTGCCAGCAGTCCCCGGGACAGCTTTGAAAAACTGTTTTTT
v_call: TRBV7-9; clone_size: few; j_call: TRBJ2-1; d_call: .; cdr3_aa: CASSDRVKYNEQFF; cdr3_nt: TGTGCCAGCAGCGACCGGGTGAAATACAATGAGCAGTTCTTC
v_call: TRBV19; clone_size: .; j_call: TRBJ1-1; d_call: .; cdr3_aa: CASSMPGLNTEAFF; cdr3_nt: TGTGCCAGTAGTATGCCGGGGTTGAACACTGAAGCTTTCTTT
v_call: TRBV10-3; clone_size: .; j_call: TRBJ1-1; d_call: TRBD1; cdr3_aa: CATVISRDRGEAFF; cdr3_nt: TGTGCCACCGTAATTAGCCGGGACAGGGGTGAAGCTTTCTTT
v_call: TRBV15; clone_size: .; j_call: TRBJ1-1; d_call: .; cdr3_aa: CATSREQVTEAFF; cdr3_nt: TGTGCCACCAGCAGAGAACAGGTCACTGAAGCTTTCTTT
v_call: TRBV5-5; clone_size: .; j_call: TRBJ1-5; d_call: .; cdr3_aa: CASSLGRGDGQPQHF; cdr3_nt: TGTGCCAGCAGCTTGGGTCGGGGGGACGGCCAGCCCCAGCATTTT